The sequence of this T cell receptor (beta chain) was determined in a study of beta chain features in type 1 diabetes. Sequenced material consisted of expressed TCRB transcripts (all of the isolated RNA was reverse transcribed). Repertoires were generated with immunoSEQ multiplex PCR, while TCRdb's copy carries only in-frame clones and drops some. The table lists over 700,000 clones, around a sixth of them singletons. Germline CDR1 SEHNR, CDR2 FQNEAQ (reference sequence). The CDR3 spans 15 residues. V lost 6 bases to trimming and J lost 5 bases, with 19 bases between them. This clone was counted between two and nine times. Antigen unknown. General study results and limits: Any HLA effect on TCRB rearrangement was left unresolved by small sub-analyses.

The rearrangement links TRBV7-9 to TRBJ2-5; no clear D gene. This TCR derives from a woman aged 18-29 years in good health. Sequencing input: naive CD4+ T cells from blood. CDR3 amino acids: CASSPGGVPGETQYF. CDR3 DNA sequence: TGTGCCAGCAGTCCCGGCGGAGTACCGGGTGAGACCCAGTACTTC.